The 20 T cell receptor beta chains in this list originate from one sample, sequenced in a study of blood T cell repertoires in COVID-19. Libraries were prepared by immunoSEQ multiplex PCR; TCRdb keeps only in-frame clonotypes and omits some of them. Here the sample spans about 260,000 clones, over 70% being singletons. What was sequenced was peripheral blood. All receptors come from a woman aged 40-49 years who had recovered from COVID-19.

The chain uses TRBV5-6 and TRBJ2-7; TRBD1 matches 10 bases. Germline trimming cut 4 bases from V and 2 bases from J; bases unmatched to any gene: 6. This CDR3 spans 15 amino acids. The V gene's germline CDR1 is SGHDT and CDR2 YYEEEE. CDR3 DNA sequence: TGTGCCAGCAGCGGGGGGACAGGGGTTCCCTACGAGCAGTACTTC. It codes for CASSGGTGVPYEQYF. Filled out from reference TRBV5-6 and TRBJ2-7, the complete variable domain reads DAGVTQSPTHLIKTRGQQVTLRCSPKSGHDTVSWYQQALGQGPQFIFQYYEEEERQRGNFPDRFSGHQFPNYSSELNVNALLLGDSALYLCASSGGTGVPYEQYFGPGTRLTVT.

This chain uses TRBV5-1 with TRBJ1-2; D gene unclear. CDR3 length: 15 residues. Germline V gene lookup returns CDR1 SGHRS and CDR2 YFSETQ. V lost 3 bases and J lost 0, with 12 bases in between. The CDR3 bases are TGCGCCAGCAGCTCGTTTGGAGGGTCTAACTATGGCTACACCTTC. Translated: CASSSFGGSNYGYTF.

The chain links TRBV5-5 to TRBJ1-2; D remains unclear. CDR1 and CDR2 (germline): SGHKS, YYEKEE (reference sequence). This CDR3 comprises 12 residues. Trimming shortened V by 2 bases and J by 8 bases, and 10 bases separated the two germline ends. This chain's CDR3 is CASSFARRGYTF. DNA of the CDR3: TGTGCCAGCAGCTTTGCCCGTCGGGGCTACACCTTC.

The gene calls are TRBV20-1 and TRBJ2-7, with D tentatively TRBD2 (5 bases). With 3 bases removed from V and 0 bases from J, the gap between germline ends came to 21 bases. The CDR3 runs to 17 residues. CDR1 and CDR2 (germline): DFQATT, SNEGSKA (reference sequence). The CDR3 DNA sequence: TGCAGTGCTAGTAATCTTCGGGATCTAAAGAGCTCCTACGAGCAGTACTTC. The encoded protein is CSASNLRDLKSSYEQYF.

J is TRBJ1-1 and V is TRBV7-9; 7 bases are a match to TRBD1. CDR3 length equals 15 residues. The V and J ends lost 5 bases and 6 bases, in that order; junction bases with no gene match: 12. Germline-derived CDR1 and CDR2 are SEHNR and FQNEAQ (reference sequence). The CDR3 is CASSLGRTGLSEAFF. Written as DNA, the CDR3 is TGTGCCAGCAGCCTGGGGAGGACAGGCCTTTCTGAAGCTTTCTTT.

The V and J genes are TRBV7-6 and TRBJ2-2; 11 bases fit TRBD1. Germline CDR1 is SGHVS and CDR2 is FNYEAQ. The CDR3 extends over 19 amino acids. V gave up 4 bases and J gave up 5 bases; unmatched junction bases: 15. The CDR3 sequence is CASSSPFGQGAPVTGELFF. DNA of the CDR3: TGTGCCAGCAGCTCCCCCTTCGGACAGGGGGCTCCAGTGACCGGGGAGCTGTTTTTT.

The J gene is TRBJ2-1, the V gene TRBV11-2; D perhaps matches TRBD1 (5 bases). Trimming took off 1 base at V and 2 bases at J, with 9 bases between the two ends. The CDR3 spans 15 residues. Germline assignment: CDR1 SGHAT and CDR2 FQNNGV. CDR3 sequence reads: CASSLAGNPYNEQFF. The CDR3 DNA follows: TGTGCCAGCAGCTTAGCAGGGAACCCCTACAATGAGCAGTTCTTC.

The CDR3 region is CASSRAGAYNEQFF. CDR3 bases: TGTGCCAGCAGCAGAGCGGGGGCCTACAATGAGCAGTTCTTC. This chain links TRBV25-1 with TRBJ2-1; 8 bases agree with TRBD2. The CDR3 sequence is 14 residues long. Per germline, CDR1 MGHDK and CDR2 SYGVNS. J was trimmed by 2 bases and V by 6 bases; bases with no gene match: 3.

J is TRBJ2-2 and V is TRBV3-1 (or the pseudogene TRBV3-2); a possible D gene is TRBD2 (5 bases). CDR1 and CDR2 from the germline V gene are LGHDT and YNNKEL (reference sequence). V lost 4 bases and J 5 bases, leaving 26 bases between the germline ends. The CDR3 length is 19 residues. CDR3 amino acids: CASSPRESIYGEFTGELFF. The DNA for the CDR3 is TGTGCCAGCAGCCCTCGGGAAAGCATATACGGGGAGTTTACCGGGGAGCTGTTTTTT.

This chain links TRBV6-4 with TRBJ1-5; TRBD1 agrees at 9 bases. CDR1 is MRHNA, CDR2 SNTAGT, per germline. This CDR3 spans 15 amino acids. The ends lost 3 bases at V and 3 bases at J; junction bases unmatched: 3. The CDR3 is CASSEGQGPNQPQHF. The CDR3 DNA follows: TGTGCCAGCAGTGAGGGACAGGGACCCAATCAGCCCCAGCATTTT.

The chain uses TRBV5-1 and TRBJ2-1, with 13 bases identical to TRBD2. Unmatched junction bases numbered 1, after V lost 0 bases and J lost 7 bases. CDR1 and CDR2 (germline): SGHRS, YFSETQ. The CDR3 covers 15 residues. In nucleotides, the CDR3 is TGCGCCAGCAGCTTGGCGACTAGCGGGGGGAATGAGCAGTTCTTC. This codes for CASSLATSGGNEQFF.

The chain has TRBV12-3 or TRBV12-4 and TRBJ1-2; D is uncertain. The CDR3 has 13 amino acids. The V and J ends lost 3 bases and 2 bases respectively, with 7 bases between them. CDR3 region: CASSLEGNYGYTF. CDR3 DNA: TGTGCCAGCAGTTTGGAGGGAAACTATGGCTACACCTTC.

The chain combines TRBV5-1 with TRBJ2-2; 9 positions agree with TRBD1. The CDR3 sequence is 16 residues long. The V and J ends lost 2 bases and 3 bases, in that order; junction bases with no gene match: 5. Germline loops: CDR1 SGHRS, CDR2 YFSETQ. Written as DNA, the CDR3 is TGCGCCAGCAGCTTTCCTCGACAGGGGGACACCGGGGAGCTGTTTTTT. It translates to CASSFPRQGDTGELFF.

This sequence joins TRBV2 and TRBJ2-4; TRBD1 matches at 7 bases. Per germline, CDR1 SNHLY and CDR2 FYNNEI. CDR3 length equals 13 residues. Unmatched junction bases numbered 9, after V lost 11 bases and J lost 5 bases. CDR3 loop: CAGSTGAQNIQYF. The CDR3 coding sequence is TGTGCCGGCTCTACAGGGGCGCAAAACATTCAGTACTTC.

The genes are TRBV19 and TRBJ2-7, with 9 bases aligning to TRBD2. The CDR3 runs 16 residues. Germline trimming cut 1 base from V and 3 bases from J; bases unmatched to any gene: 7. The germline V gene has CDR1 LNHDA and CDR2 SQIVND (reference sequence). CDR3 sequence reads: CASSIGGLAQYYEQYF. Written as DNA, the CDR3 is TGTGCCAGTAGTATAGGGGGACTAGCCCAATACTACGAGCAGTACTTC.

The gene calls are TRBV18 and TRBJ1-6; D possibly corresponds to TRBD1 (6 bases). V was pared by 2 bases and J by 14 bases, with 13 bases between. This CDR3 is 13 amino acids long. CDR1 is KGHSH and CDR2 is LQKENI in the germline V gene. CDR3 in DNA: TGTGCCAGCTCACCAAAGCAGGGGAGCACCCTCCACTTT. Amino acids: CASSPKQGSTLHF.

The rearrangement uses TRBV6-6 and TRBJ1-6, with TRBD1 as a possible D gene (6 bases). Per germline, CDR1 MNHNY and CDR2 SVGAGI (reference sequence). The CDR3 totals 15 residues. Trimming cost V 4 bases and J 8 bases, with 15 bases left between them. The CDR3 loop is CASSWNREGDSPLHF. The CDR3 DNA reads TGTGCCAGCAGTTGGAACAGGGAAGGCGATTCACCCCTCCACTTT.

The chain is built from TRBV18 and TRBJ2-5, with 8 bases that match TRBD1. CDR1 and CDR2 from the germline V gene are KGHSH and LQKENI. This CDR3 region has 14 residues. V dropped 6 bases and J dropped 1; count of bases not matched to a gene: 4. The CDR3 nucleotides read TGTGCCAGCTCCCGAGACAGGGGCCAAGAGACCCAGTACTTC. Its translation is CASSRDRGQETQYF.

CDR3 protein: CASSLKAGVPETQYF. For the CDR3, the DNA is TGTGCCAGCAGTTTAAAGGCGGGGGTTCCAGAGACCCAGTACTTC. The V and J genes are TRBV27 and TRBJ2-5; TRBD2 matches 7 bases. Per the germline V gene, CDR1 is MNHEY and CDR2 is SMNVEV (reference sequence). The ends lost 2 bases at V and 4 bases at J; junction bases unmatched: 7. The CDR3 sequence is 15 residues long.

Concerning this clone itself: The same CDR3 can be traced to other DNA sequences in this sample. The chain employs TRBV12-3 or TRBV12-4 and TRBJ1-5; D uncertain. CDR3 length: 13 amino acids. The ends were cut back, 2 bases at V and 6 bases at J, with 8 bases in the middle. The CDR3 spells CASSLTGSQPQHF. The CDR3, as DNA: TGTGCCAGCAGTTTAACGGGGAGTCAGCCCCAGCATTTT.